The present TCR beta chain was sequenced within a study of CD8 T cells in Susac syndrome. Germline V CDR1 and CDR2: SNHLY, FYNNEI. This CDR3 is 15 amino acids long. The V segment lost 4 bases and the J segment 4 bases; nucleotides outside the gene matches: 7. Sequencing of TCR beta was performed on blood CD8+ T cells and on blood CD4+ T cells. The multiple sclerosis controls consisted of treatment-naive patients with relapsing-remitting disease, either stable or active. RNA amounts of 0.5 to 1 ug underwent reverse transcription with random hexamers. MiXCR, run by TCRdb on the immunoSEQ multiplex PCR reads, gives a single entry per CDR3 protein. The sample includes approximately 220,000 distinct CDR3 sequences, around nine tenths of them seen just once.

J is TRBJ1-2 and V is TRBV2, with TRBD1 identical over 9 bases. What was sequenced was CD8+ T cells from PBMCs. This clonotype was obtained from a human donor with multiple sclerosis. Here the CDR3 DNA reads TGTGCCAGCAGTGTGGACAGGGGATTTGTCTATGGCTACACCTTC. Protein: CASSVDRGFVYGYTF.